These 19 T cell receptor beta chains were sequenced from one sample in a study of cytomegalovirus exposure and HLA in healthy donors. Amplification used 60 Vbeta primers and 13 Jbeta primers. Data came from immunoSEQ multiplex PCR; TCRdb stores just in-frame clones and leaves some out. Among more than 140,000 clones listed, just under 85% were seen once. The sequenced sample was PBMCs. The receptors come from a woman aged 40 to 55 in good health and CMV-seronegative.

The chain is built from TRBV5-6 and TRBJ2-1; D is ambiguous. From germline, CDR1 is SGHDT and CDR2 YYEEEE. CDR3 length: 15 amino acids. Trimming took 1 base from V and 8 from J, leaving 16 bases between them. This CDR3 reads CASSLLSRPGDEQFF. The CDR3 coding sequence is TGTGCCAGCAGCTTGCTTTCTAGGCCTGGCGATGAGCAGTTCTTC.

The V call is TRBV27, the J call TRBJ1-1, with 7 bases matching TRBD1. Germline loops: CDR1 MNHEY, CDR2 SMNVEV (reference sequence). This CDR3 spans 15 amino acids. The ends lost 4 bases at V and 1 base at J; junction bases unmatched: 6. CDR3 residues: CASSSVEGANTEAFF. The CDR3 DNA reads TGTGCCAGCAGTTCAGTGGAGGGGGCGAACACTGAAGCTTTCTTT.

This chain links TRBV7-9 with TRBJ2-5; a possible D gene is TRBD1 (6 bases). The germline CDR1 and CDR2 sequences are SEHNR and FQNEAQ (reference sequence). The germline V and J ends were trimmed by 5 bases and 1 base, with 14 bases remaining between them. The CDR3 is made up of 15 amino acids. CDR3 bases: TGTGCCAGCAGCCTGCTTGGACAGTCCCAAGAGACCCAGTACTTC. Protein: CASSLLGQSQETQYF.

The CDR3 nucleotides are TGTGCCAGCAGCTTAGGCGGGGACAGGGGCCCCTATGGCTACACCTTC. Amino acid sequence: CASSLGGDRGPYGYTF. This chain links TRBV13 with TRBJ1-2; 10 bases fit TRBD1. The V gene's germline CDR1 is PRHDT and CDR2 FYEKMQ (reference sequence). The V gene end was trimmed by 0 bases and the J gene end by 4 bases; junction bases not matched to a gene: 5. The CDR3 covers 16 residues.

The chain employs TRBV28 and TRBJ1-2, with D unresolved. This CDR3 is built from 11 residues. Germline assignment: CDR1 MDHEN and CDR2 SYDVKM. V lost 3 bases to trimming and J lost 7 bases, with 6 bases between them. CDR3 amino acids: CASSFLRGYTF. CDR3 nucleotide sequence: TGTGCCAGCAGTTTCCTGCGTGGCTACACCTTC.

The rearrangement joins TRBV5-6 to TRBJ2-5, with a weak D call TRBD1 (5 bases). Between the trimmed V and J ends, which lost 4 bases and 3 bases, there was a span of 10 bases. The CDR3 extends over 13 amino acids. Germline lookup yields CDR1 SGHDT and CDR2 YYEEEE. CDR3: CASSGRVEETQYF. The CDR3, as DNA: TGTGCCAGCAGCGGCAGGGTAGAAGAGACCCAGTACTTC.

The chain couples TRBV5-4 to TRBJ2-1; 11 bases agree with TRBD2. The CDR3 runs 15 residues. Germline trimming cut 6 bases from V and 4 bases from J; bases unmatched to any gene: 6. Germline loops: CDR1 SGHNT, CDR2 YYREEE (reference sequence). This CDR3 reads CASNLGTSGYNEQFF. CDR3 nucleotides: TGTGCCAGCAACCTAGGGACTAGCGGTTACAATGAGCAGTTCTTC.

This rearrangement joins TRBV11-3 to TRBJ1-2, with 11 nucleotides matching TRBD1. Germline CDR1 is SGHNT and CDR2 is YENEEA. The J segment lost 4 bases and the V segment lost 3 bases, leaving 4 bases of the junction unmatched. The length of the CDR3 is 15 residues. Here the CDR3 DNA reads TGTGCCAGCAGCTTTTGGACAGGGGGCGTCTATGGCTACACCTTC. As protein: CASSFWTGGVYGYTF.

This clone was counted a few times. The chain couples TRBV6-1 to TRBJ1-2, with D possibly TRBD1 on 6 matching bases. The CDR3 length is 15 residues. Between the trimmed V and J ends, which lost 2 bases and 4 bases, there was a span of 14 bases. CDR1 and CDR2 (germline): MNHNS, SASEGT. CDR3 sequence: CASSEQQGLSYGYTF. In DNA form, the CDR3 reads TGTGCCAGCAGTGAACAACAGGGTCTCAGCTATGGCTACACCTTC.

V gene TRBV5-5 combines with J gene TRBJ1-3, with TRBD1 as a possible D gene (6 bases). Germline V gives CDR1 SGHKS, CDR2 YYEKEE (reference sequence). Trimming removed 0 bases at V and 0 bases at J, with 13 bases between. This CDR3 comprises 17 residues. CDR3 sequence reads: CASSLGLQGSSGNTIYF. The CDR3 DNA sequence: TGTGCCAGCAGCTTGGGCCTACAGGGCTCCTCTGGAAACACCATATATTTT.

This chain links TRBV9 with TRBJ2-1; D is perhaps TRBD1 (6 bases). CDR3 length equals 15 residues. The V gene's germline CDR1 is SGDLS and CDR2 YYNGEE. Trimming took off 4 bases at V and 7 bases at J, with 18 bases between the two ends. The CDR3 reads CASSQGLPEVNEQFF. The CDR3 DNA sequence: TGTGCCAGCAGCCAGGGGCTCCCCGAGGTGAATGAGCAGTTCTTC.

This chain connects TRBV2 to TRBJ1-5; TRBD1 is a possible D gene (6 bases). CDR3 length: 16 residues. Trimming took off 6 bases at V and 1 base at J, with 16 bases between the two ends. CDR1 and CDR2 from the germline V gene are SNHLY and FYNNEI. The CDR3 protein is CASRRSEGVSNQPQHF. Written as DNA, the CDR3 is TGTGCCAGCAGGAGATCAGAGGGGGTAAGCAATCAGCCCCAGCATTTT.

The CDR3 nucleotides read TGCGCCAGCAGCCAAGGTATCGGGGACACCCTTTACAATGAGCAGTTCTTC. As protein: CASSQGIGDTLYNEQFF. V and J are TRBV4-3 and TRBJ2-1, with a weak D call TRBD1 (6 bases). With 1 base removed from V and 4 bases from J, the gap between germline ends came to 17 bases. The CDR3 runs to 17 residues. In germline, CDR1 is LGHNA, CDR2 YSLEER.

The genes are TRBV7-2 and TRBJ1-3; a possible D gene is TRBD1 (5 bases). V was trimmed by 5 bases and J by 0 bases, leaving 11 bases between them. The length of the CDR3 is 15 residues. Germline CDR1 reads SGHTA; CDR2 reads FQGNSA. The CDR3 reads CASSRDRNSGNTIYF. The CDR3 DNA reads TGTGCCAGCAGCCGTGACAGAAACTCTGGAAACACCATATATTTT.

This sequence joins TRBV4-3 and TRBJ2-3; possible D gene TRBD2, 6 bases. The V end was cut by 1 base, the J end by 5 bases, with 13 bases between. Per germline, CDR1 LGHNA and CDR2 YSLEER. The length of the CDR3 is 15 residues. In DNA, the CDR3 is TGCGCCAGCAGCCAAGTTGAGGGCGGGGAAGATACGCAGTATTTT. This codes for CASSQVEGGEDTQYF.

The CDR3 loop reads CGTQGLFHTEAFF. CDR3 nucleotide sequence: TGTGGCACCCAGGGACTTTTCCATACTGAAGCTTTCTTT. The genes are TRBV7-9 and TRBJ1-1; maybe TRBD1 (5 bases). The CDR3 is 13 amino acids. Germline assignment: CDR1 SEHNR and CDR2 FQNEAQ (reference sequence).

V is TRBV5-5 and J is TRBJ2-7, with 8 bases that match TRBD1. V lost 5 bases and J lost 2; bases outside the gene matches: 6. The CDR3 consists of 14 residues. Germline V gene lookup returns CDR1 SGHKS and CDR2 YYEKEE (reference sequence). Here the CDR3 DNA reads TGTGCCAGCAGTTGGGCAGGGGGCGCCTACGAGCAGTACTTC. Translation: CASSWAGGAYEQYF.

This clone was seen more than once but under ten times. This chain uses TRBV30 with TRBJ1-2; tentative D call: TRBD1 (6 bases). The CDR3 extends over 13 amino acids. Germline V gene sequence: CDR1 GTSNPN, CDR2 SVGIG (reference sequence). V shed 3 bases and J shed 8 bases, with 16 bases lying between them. DNA for the CDR3: TGTGCCTGGAGCCGCGACAGGCCCCGGGGCTACACCTTC. It translates to CAWSRDRPRGYTF.

The V and J genes are TRBV11-1 and TRBJ1-2; unclear D gene. Looked up from germline, CDR1 is SGHAT and CDR2 is FQDESV (reference sequence). The germline V and J ends were trimmed by 2 bases and 1 base, with 5 bases remaining between them. The CDR3 is made up of 13 amino acids. In DNA, the CDR3 is TGTGCCAGCAGCTTACTCAGTAACTATGGCTACACCTTC. The encoded protein is CASSLLSNYGYTF.